Following are 16 T cell receptor beta chains from one sample sequenced in a study of a mutant IDH1 vaccine in newly diagnosed glioma. Some clones are missing from TCRdb's copy, which holds only in-frame ones; the method was immunoSEQ multiplex PCR. This table holds about 25,000 clones, approximately 80% found once. Time point here: week 5, during vaccination. Every vaccination contained 300 ug of the mutant IDH1 20-mer peptide and was paired with topical imiquimod. Their cognate antigens are unknown. This specimen was PBMCs, taken from a glioma patient whose treatment included an IDH1 peptide vaccine. These receptors were taken from a man aged 35 to 55 with glioma.

The V and J genes are TRBV5-4 and TRBJ2-7; a possible D gene is TRBD1 (6 bases). Germline loops: CDR1 SGHNT, CDR2 YYREEE (reference sequence). Trimming took 1 base from V and 0 from J, leaving 8 bases between them. The CDR3 spans 14 residues. The DNA for the CDR3 is TGTGCCAGCAGCTTGAAGGGGGTCTCCTACGAGCAGTACGTC. This encodes CASSLKGVSYEQYV.

The chain joins TRBV19 to TRBJ2-1; D gene uncertain. The CDR3 loop spans 15 amino acids. The V gene lost 4 bases and the J gene lost 1 base, with 11 bases spanning the gap. CDR1 and CDR2 (germline): LNHDA, SQIVND (reference sequence). For the CDR3, the DNA is TGTGCCAGTAGTACCCTAGGGTATTCCTACAATGAGCAGTTCTTC. As protein: CASSTLGYSYNEQFF. Based on the CDR3 plus reference TRBV19 and TRBJ2-1, the full variable domain is DGGITQSPKYLFRKEGQNVTLSCEQNLNHDAMYWYRQDPGQGLRLIYYSQIVNDFQKGDIAEGYSVSREKKESFPLTVTSAQKNPTAFYLCASSTLGYSYNEQFFGPGTRLTVL.

This chain connects TRBV7-6 to TRBJ2-1, with 9 positions matching TRBD2. This CDR3 is 16 amino acids long. CDR1 and CDR2 from the germline V gene are SGHVS and FNYEAQ. Trimming took 1 base from V and 8 from J; bases not matched to a gene: 9. The CDR3 region has the DNA TGTGCCAGCAGCTTAGGGATAGCGGGAGCTTTCCATGAGCAGTTCTTC. It encodes CASSLGIAGAFHEQFF.

The V call is TRBV6-1, the J call TRBJ1-4; no firm D call. V was trimmed by 1 base and J by 7 bases, leaving 10 bases between them. Germline-derived CDR1 and CDR2 are MNHNS and SASEGT. CDR3 length: 14 amino acids. The CDR3 is CASSEGRVREKLFF. The CDR3 DNA sequence: TGTGCCAGCAGTGAAGGGAGGGTCCGTGAAAAACTGTTTTTT.

This clone is a singleton in its sample. CDR3 loop: CASSRSGQYEQYV. CDR3 sequence (DNA): TGTGCCAGCAGTCGGTCGGGACAGTACGAGCAGTACGTC. The chain links TRBV27 to TRBJ2-7; 7 nucleotides agree with TRBD1. The germline gives CDR1 MNHEY, CDR2 SMNVEV (reference sequence). The CDR3 contains 13 residues. The J segment lost 4 bases and the V segment lost 5 bases, leaving 5 bases of the junction unmatched.

This clone was seen a handful of times. This chain joins TRBV5-1 and TRBJ2-7; D may be TRBD1 (7 bases). The V gene lost 1 base and the J gene lost 4 bases, with 12 bases spanning the gap. Looked up from germline, CDR1 is SGHRS and CDR2 is YFSETQ. This CDR3 has 14 amino acids. The CDR3 spells CASSLIAGGYEQYV. The CDR3, as DNA: TGCGCCAGCAGCTTGATAGCAGGGGGGTACGAGCAGTACGTC.

V usage is TRBV27 and J usage is TRBJ2-1; 11 bases are a match to TRBD2. Germline lookup yields CDR1 MNHEY and CDR2 SMNVEV (reference sequence). This CDR3 region has 16 residues. V lost 4 bases, J lost 6 bases, and 8 bases stayed unmatched. CDR3 loop: CASSSIAGGGVNEQFF. The CDR3 region has the DNA TGTGCCAGCAGTTCCATAGCGGGAGGGGGAGTCAATGAGCAGTTCTTC.

The rearrangement links TRBV18 to TRBJ2-2; perhaps TRBD1 as D (6 bases). Deletions cut 3 bases from V and 1 base from J, with 9 bases between. The germline V gene has CDR1 KGHSH and CDR2 LQKENI. The CDR3 contains 15 residues. Here the CDR3 reads CASSPTGWNTGELFF. The CDR3 DNA sequence: TGTGCCAGCTCACCTACAGGGTGGAACACCGGGGAGCTGTTTTTT.

This chain joins TRBV6-5 and TRBJ1-1, with a tentative D call TRBD1 (5 bases). The V gene's germline CDR1 is MNHEY and CDR2 SVGAGI. The germline V and J ends were trimmed by 11 bases and 1 base, with 17 bases remaining between them. The CDR3 is made up of 14 amino acids. This chain's CDR3 is CAVERGRANTEAFF. CDR3 in DNA: TGTGCCGTGGAGAGGGGCAGGGCGAACACTGAAGCTTTCTTT.

The genes are TRBV6-1 and TRBJ1-3; 7 bases agree with TRBD1. This CDR3 spans 16 amino acids. Germline CDR1 MNHNS, CDR2 SASEGT. V lost 4 bases, J lost 0 bases, and 6 bases stayed unmatched. This chain's CDR3 is CASSAGQQSSGNTIYF. As DNA, the CDR3 is TGTGCCAGCAGTGCGGGACAGCAGTCCTCTGGAAACACCATATATTTT.

This clone has only one observation. The gene calls are TRBV15 and TRBJ1-2; D is uncertain. V lost 0 bases to trimming and J lost 4 bases, with 18 bases between them. The V gene's germline CDR1 is LNHNV and CDR2 YYDKDF (reference sequence). The CDR3 totals 17 residues. CDR3 bases: TGTGCCACCAGCAGAGATCCCCGGGGTGCAGGACTCTATGGCTACACCTTC. Translation gives CATSRDPRGAGLYGYTF. Filled out from reference TRBV15 and TRBJ1-2, the complete variable domain reads DAMVIQNPRYQVTQFGKPVTLSCSQTLNHNVMYWYQQKSSQAPKLLFHYYDKDFNNEADTPDNFQSRRPNTSFCFLDIRSPGLGDTAMYLCATSRDPRGAGLYGYTFGSGTRLTVV.

V usage is TRBV7-2 and J usage is TRBJ2-5; 10 bases match TRBD2. Germline CDR1 and CDR2: SGHTA and FQGNSA. This CDR3 is 14 amino acids long. J lost 9 bases, V lost 5 bases, and 9 bases had no gene match. CDR3 sequence: CASSRTSGPGSQYF. CDR3 nucleotides: TGTGCCAGCAGCCGGACTAGCGGCCCTGGGTCCCAGTACTTC.

The chain has TRBV28 and TRBJ2-1, with no clear D. The CDR3 totals 12 residues. Germline CDR1 and CDR2: MDHEN and SYDVKM. V was cut by 6 bases and J by 4 bases, with 7 bases left in between. The CDR3 is CASRREYNEQFF. CDR3 nucleotide sequence: TGTGCCAGCAGAAGGGAATACAATGAGCAGTTCTTC.

The chain couples TRBV25-1 to TRBJ2-7, with D possibly matching TRBD2 (6 bases). Germline assignment: CDR1 MGHDK and CDR2 SYGVNS. Trimming removed 3 bases at V and 3 bases at J, with 18 bases between. The CDR3 sequence is 16 residues long. In DNA form, the CDR3 reads TGTGCCAGCAGTGATGAAGGCGGAGGGCAGTTCTACGAGCAGTACTTC. It is translated as CASSDEGGGQFYEQYF.

This clone was seen once. The chain is built from TRBV4-3 and TRBJ1-6, with D hard to call. The germline V gene encodes CDR1 LGHNA and CDR2 YSLEER. Trimming stripped 2 bases from V and 9 bases from J, with 11 bases between. CDR3 length: 14 residues. In DNA, the CDR3 is TGCGCCAGCAGCCAATTATTGATACTTTCACCCCTCCACTTT. It translates to CASSQLLILSPLHF.

The V gene is TRBV28, the J gene TRBJ1-1; the D gene is possibly TRBD1 (6 bases). The V gene lost 9 bases and the J gene lost 2 bases, with 19 bases spanning the gap. Germline V gene lookup returns CDR1 MDHEN and CDR2 SYDVKM. The CDR3 is made up of 15 amino acids. CDR3 nucleotides: TGTGCCAGTCCTGGGTCCCGGGGGCGTAACACTGAAGCTTTCTTT. It is translated as CASPGSRGRNTEAFF.